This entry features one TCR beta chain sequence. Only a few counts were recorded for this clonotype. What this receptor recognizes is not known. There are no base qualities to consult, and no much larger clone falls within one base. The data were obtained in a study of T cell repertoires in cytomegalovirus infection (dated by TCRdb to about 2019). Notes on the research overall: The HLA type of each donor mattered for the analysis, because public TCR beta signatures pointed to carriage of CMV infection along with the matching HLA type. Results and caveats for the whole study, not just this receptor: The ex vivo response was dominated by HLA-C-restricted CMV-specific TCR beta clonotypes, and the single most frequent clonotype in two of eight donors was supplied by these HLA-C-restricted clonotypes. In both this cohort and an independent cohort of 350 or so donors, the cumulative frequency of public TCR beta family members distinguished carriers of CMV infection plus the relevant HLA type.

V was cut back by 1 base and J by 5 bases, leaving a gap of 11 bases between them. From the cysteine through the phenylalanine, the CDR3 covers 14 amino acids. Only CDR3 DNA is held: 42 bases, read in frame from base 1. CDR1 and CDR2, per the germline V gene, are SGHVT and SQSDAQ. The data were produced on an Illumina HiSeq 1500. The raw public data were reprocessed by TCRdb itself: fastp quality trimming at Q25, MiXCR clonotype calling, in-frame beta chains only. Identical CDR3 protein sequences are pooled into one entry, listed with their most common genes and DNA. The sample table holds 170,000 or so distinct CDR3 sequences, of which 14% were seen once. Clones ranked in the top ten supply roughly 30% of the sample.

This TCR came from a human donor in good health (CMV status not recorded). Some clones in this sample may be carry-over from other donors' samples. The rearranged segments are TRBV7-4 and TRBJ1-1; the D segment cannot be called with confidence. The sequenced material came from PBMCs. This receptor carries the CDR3 CASSLETGGTEAFF. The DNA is TGTGCCAGCAGCTTAGAAACGGGCGGGACTGAAGCTTTCTTT.